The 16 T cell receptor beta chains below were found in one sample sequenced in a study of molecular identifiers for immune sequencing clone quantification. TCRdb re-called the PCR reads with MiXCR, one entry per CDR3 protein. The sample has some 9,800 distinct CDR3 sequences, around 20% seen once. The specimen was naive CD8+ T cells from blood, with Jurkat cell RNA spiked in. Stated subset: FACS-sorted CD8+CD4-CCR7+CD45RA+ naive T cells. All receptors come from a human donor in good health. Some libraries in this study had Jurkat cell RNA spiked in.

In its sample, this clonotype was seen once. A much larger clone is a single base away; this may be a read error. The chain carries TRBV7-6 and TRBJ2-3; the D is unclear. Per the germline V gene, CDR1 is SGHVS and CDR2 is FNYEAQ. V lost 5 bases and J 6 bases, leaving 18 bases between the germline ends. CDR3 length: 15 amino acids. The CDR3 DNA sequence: TGTGCCAGCAGCCCTGAGGTCCAGTCCTTGGATACGCAGTATTTT. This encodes CASSPEVQSLDTQYF.

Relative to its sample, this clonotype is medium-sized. The CDR3 reads CASSLSGGGGQYF. In nucleotides, the CDR3 is TGTGCCAGCAGTCTTAGCGGAGGGGGCGGGCAGTACTTC. The chain couples TRBV13 to TRBJ2-7; maybe TRBD1 (7 bases). The germline V and J ends were trimmed by 6 bases and 9 bases, with 18 bases remaining between them. Germline V gene sequence: CDR1 PRHDT, CDR2 FYEKMQ (reference sequence). There are 13 residues in the CDR3.

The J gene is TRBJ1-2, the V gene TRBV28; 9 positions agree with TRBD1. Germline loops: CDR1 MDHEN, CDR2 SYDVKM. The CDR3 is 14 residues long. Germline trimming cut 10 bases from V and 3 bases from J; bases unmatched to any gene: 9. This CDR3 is CANLRDRVDYGYTF. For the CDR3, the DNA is TGTGCCAACCTCCGGGACAGGGTTGACTATGGCTACACCTTC.

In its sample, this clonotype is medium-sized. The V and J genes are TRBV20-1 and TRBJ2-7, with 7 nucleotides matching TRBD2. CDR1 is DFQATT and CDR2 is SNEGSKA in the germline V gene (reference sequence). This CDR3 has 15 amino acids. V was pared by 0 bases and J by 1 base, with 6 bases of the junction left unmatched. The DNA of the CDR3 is TGCAGTGCTAGAGACCCGGGCGGGAGTTCCTACGAGCAGTACTTC. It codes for CSARDPGGSSYEQYF.

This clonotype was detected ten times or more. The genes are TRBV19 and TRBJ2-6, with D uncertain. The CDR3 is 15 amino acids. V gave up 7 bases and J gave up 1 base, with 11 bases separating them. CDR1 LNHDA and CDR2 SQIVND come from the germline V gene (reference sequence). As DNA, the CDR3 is TGTGCCAGTACTTATTGGGGTTCTGGGGCCAACGTCCTGACTTTC. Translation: CASTYWGSGANVLTF.

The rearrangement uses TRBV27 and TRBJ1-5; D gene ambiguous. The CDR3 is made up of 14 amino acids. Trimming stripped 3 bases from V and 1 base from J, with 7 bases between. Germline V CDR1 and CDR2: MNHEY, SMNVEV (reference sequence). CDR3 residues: CASSLAGSNQPQHF. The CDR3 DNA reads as TGTGCCAGCAGTTTGGCGGGAAGCAATCAGCCCCAGCATTTT.

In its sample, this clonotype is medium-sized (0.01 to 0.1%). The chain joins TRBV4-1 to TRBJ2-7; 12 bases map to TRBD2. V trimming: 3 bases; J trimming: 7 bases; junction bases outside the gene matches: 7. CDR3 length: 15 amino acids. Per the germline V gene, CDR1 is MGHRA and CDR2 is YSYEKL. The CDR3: CASSHLAGGPYEQYF. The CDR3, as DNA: TGCGCCAGCAGCCATCTAGCGGGAGGGCCGTATGAGCAGTACTTC.

CDR3 DNA sequence: TGTGCCAGCAGTTTAAGCGAAAAACTGTTTTTT. It codes for CASSLSEKLFF. The genes are TRBV12-3 or TRBV12-4 and TRBJ1-4, with unresolved D. The CDR3 length is 11 residues. The V end lost 2 bases, the J end lost 8 bases, and 3 bases lay between the germline ends.

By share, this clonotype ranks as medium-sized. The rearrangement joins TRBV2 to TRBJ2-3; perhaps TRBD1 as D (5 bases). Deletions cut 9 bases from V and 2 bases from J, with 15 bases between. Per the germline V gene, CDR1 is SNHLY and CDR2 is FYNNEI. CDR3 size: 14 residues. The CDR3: CASRTIIITDTQYF. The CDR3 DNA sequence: TGTGCCAGTAGGACAATCATTATCACAGATACGCAGTATTTT.

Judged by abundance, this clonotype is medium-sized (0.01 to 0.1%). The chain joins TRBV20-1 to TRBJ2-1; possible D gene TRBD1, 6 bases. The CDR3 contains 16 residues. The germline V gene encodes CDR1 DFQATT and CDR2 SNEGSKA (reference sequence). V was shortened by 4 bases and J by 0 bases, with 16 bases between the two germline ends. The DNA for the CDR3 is TGCAGTGCTAAAAGCCCGACAGGCAGCTCCTACAATGAGCAGTTCTTC. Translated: CSAKSPTGSSYNEQFF.

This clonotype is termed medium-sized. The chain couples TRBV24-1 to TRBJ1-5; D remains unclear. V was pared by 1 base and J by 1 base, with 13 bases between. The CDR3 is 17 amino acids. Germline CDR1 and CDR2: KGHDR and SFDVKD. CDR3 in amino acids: CATSDFPRRVSNQPQHF. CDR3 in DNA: TGTGCCACCAGTGATTTCCCGCGTCGGGTCAGCAATCAGCCCCAGCATTTT.

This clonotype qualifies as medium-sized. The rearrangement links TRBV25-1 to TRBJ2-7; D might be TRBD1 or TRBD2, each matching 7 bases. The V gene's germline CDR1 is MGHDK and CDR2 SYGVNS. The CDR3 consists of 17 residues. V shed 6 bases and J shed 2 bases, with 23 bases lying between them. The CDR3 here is CASRGGSGGGRAYEQYF. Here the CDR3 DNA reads TGTGCCAGCAGAGGGGGCTCAGGGGGAGGGAGGGCCTACGAGCAGTACTTC.

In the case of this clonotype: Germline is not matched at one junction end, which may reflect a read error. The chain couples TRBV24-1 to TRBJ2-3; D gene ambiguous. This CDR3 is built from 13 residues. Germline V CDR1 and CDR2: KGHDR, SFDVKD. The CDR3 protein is CATNDLAADTQYF. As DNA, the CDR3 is TGTGCCACCAATGATTTGGCCGCGGATACGCAGTATTTT.

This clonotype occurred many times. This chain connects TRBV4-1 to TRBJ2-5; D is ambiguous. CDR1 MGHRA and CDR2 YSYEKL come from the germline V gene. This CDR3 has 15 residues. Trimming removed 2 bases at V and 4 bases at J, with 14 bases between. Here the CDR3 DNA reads TGCGCCAGCAGCCAACGGGTATCAGCCGGAGAGACCCAGTACTTC. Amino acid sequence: CASSQRVSAGETQYF.

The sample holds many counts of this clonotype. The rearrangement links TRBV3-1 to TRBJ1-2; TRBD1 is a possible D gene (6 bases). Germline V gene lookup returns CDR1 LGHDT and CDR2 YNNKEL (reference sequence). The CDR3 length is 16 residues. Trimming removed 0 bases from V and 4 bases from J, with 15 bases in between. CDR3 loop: CASSQDPGQLLYGYTF. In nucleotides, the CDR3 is TGTGCCAGCAGCCAAGATCCTGGACAGCTACTCTATGGCTACACCTTC.

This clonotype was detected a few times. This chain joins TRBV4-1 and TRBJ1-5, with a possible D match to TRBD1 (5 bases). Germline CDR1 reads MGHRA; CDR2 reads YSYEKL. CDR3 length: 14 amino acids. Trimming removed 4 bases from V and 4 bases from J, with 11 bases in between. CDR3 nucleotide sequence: TGCGCCAGCAGCCGCCGGGACGAGAATCAGCCCCAGCATTTT. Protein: CASSRRDENQPQHF.